One sample yielded the 28 T cell receptor beta chains listed below, sequenced in a study of cytomegalovirus exposure and HLA in healthy donors. Amplification used 60 Vbeta primers and 13 Jbeta primers. Using immunoSEQ multiplex PCR, the repertoire was profiled, and TCRdb retains in-frame clones only, with some absent. The data show 50,000 to 65,000 clones, with 65% to 85% seen just once and 2.5% to 3% held by the top ten. The sample consisted of PBMCs. These receptors originate from a man between 18 and 35 years old in good health and CMV-seronegative.

This rearrangement joins TRBV28 to TRBJ2-7, with TRBD1 as a possible D gene (6 bases). V was shortened by 3 bases and J by 7 bases, with 16 bases between the two germline ends. The germline CDR1 and CDR2 sequences are MDHEN and SYDVKM. The CDR3 is 14 amino acids. The CDR3 DNA sequence: TGTGCCAGCAGTTTGCCATCGACAGGACCGGAGCAGTACTTC. Translated, it gives CASSLPSTGPEQYF. Full variable domain (rest looked up from reference TRBV28 and TRBJ2-7): DVKVTQSSRYLVKRTGEKVFLECVQDMDHENMFWYRQDPGLGLRLIYFSYDVKMKEKGDIPEGYSVSREKKERFSLILESASTNQTSMYLCASSLPSTGPEQYFGPGTRLTVT.

V and J are TRBV2 and TRBJ2-5; D is unresolved. Trimming shortened V by 3 bases and J by 7 bases, and 12 bases separated the two germline ends. Looked up from germline, CDR1 is SNHLY and CDR2 is FYNNEI. The CDR3 contains 13 residues. The CDR3 region has the DNA TGTGCCAGCAGTGATAACCCCCTGAGGACCCAGTACTTC. Protein product: CASSDNPLRTQYF.

The CDR3 DNA sequence: TGTGCCAGCACCCTAGGGGCAGTGGAGCAGCCCCAGCATTTT. Residues: CASTLGAVEQPQHF. The chain is built from TRBV28 and TRBJ1-5, with D possibly TRBD1 on 5 matching bases. Trimming left V 7 bases short and J 7 bases short, with 17 bases between. CDR1 is MDHEN, CDR2 SYDVKM, per germline. This CDR3 is built from 14 residues.

V usage is TRBV18 and J usage is TRBJ1-2, with D tentatively TRBD1 (5 bases). Trimming stripped 1 base from V and 8 bases from J, with 14 bases between. Germline V gene sequence: CDR1 KGHSH, CDR2 LQKENI. The CDR3 covers 14 residues. DNA for the CDR3: TGTGCCAGCTCACCACAGGGGCAGATTTTAGGCTACACCTTC. Amino acids: CASSPQGQILGYTF.

V and J are TRBV11-2 and TRBJ2-3, with 8 bases identical to TRBD2. CDR1 is SGHAT, CDR2 FQNNGV, per germline. V shed 2 bases, J shed 5 bases, and the junction held 15 bases outside the gene matches. The CDR3 length is 18 residues. Here the CDR3 reads CASSLKRRKAGELDTQYF. The CDR3 DNA reads TGTGCCAGCAGCTTAAAGCGGCGTAAAGCGGGAGAGCTAGATACGCAGTATTTT.

This clone has only a few counts. Other DNA sequences in the sample encode the same CDR3. The chain couples TRBV28 to TRBJ1-1; 7 nucleotides match TRBD1. The V gene end was trimmed by 6 bases and the J gene end by 8 bases; junction bases not matched to a gene: 15. This CDR3 is built from 15 residues. The germline CDR1 and CDR2 sequences are MDHEN and SYDVKM. This chain's CDR3 is CASRRDRLITTEAFF. DNA of the CDR3: TGTGCCAGCAGAAGGGACAGACTAATTACTACCGAAGCTTTCTTT. Full variable domain (remainder filled in from reference TRBV28 and TRBJ1-1): DVKVTQSSRYLVKRTGEKVFLECVQDMDHENMFWYRQDPGLGLRLIYFSYDVKMKEKGDIPEGYSVSREKKERFSLILESASTNQTSMYLCASRRDRLITTEAFFGQGTRLTVV.

The V gene is TRBV7-2, the J gene TRBJ2-7, with D maybe TRBD1 (5 bases). Germline CDR1 is SGHTA and CDR2 is FQGNSA. V shed 5 bases and J shed 10 bases, with 24 bases lying between them. This CDR3 region has 15 residues. The CDR3 bases are TGTGCCAGCAGCCCAGAAGCAGGGCTGAACACGATACAGTACTTC. It is translated as CASSPEAGLNTIQYF. Complete variable domain (other parts from reference TRBV7-2 and TRBJ2-7): GAGVSQSPSNKVTEKGKDVELRCDPISGHTALYWYRQSLGQGLEFLIYFQGNSAPDKSGLPSDRFSAERTGGSVSTLTIQRTQQEDSAVYLCASSPEAGLNTIQYFGPGTRLTVT.

The sample holds a few counts of this clone. V and J are TRBV7-3 and TRBJ2-1; 13 nucleotides align to TRBD2. CDR1 and CDR2 (germline): SGHTA, FQGTGA. Unmatched junction bases numbered 10, after V lost 5 bases and J lost 15 bases. There are 14 residues in the CDR3. The CDR3, as DNA: TGTGCCAGCAGCGCGGGCCGACTAGCGGGAGGTCTGTTCTTC. Its protein product is CASSAGRLAGGLFF. Full variable domain (rest looked up from reference TRBV7-3 and TRBJ2-1): GAGVSQTPSNKVTEKGKYVELRCDPISGHTALYWYRQSLGQGPEFLIYFQGTGAADDSGLPNDRFFAVRPEGSVSTLKIQRTERGDSAVYLCASSAGRLAGGLFFGPGTRLTVL.

The J gene is TRBJ2-1, the V gene TRBV28, with D unclear. V lost 7 bases and J lost 13, with 23 bases in between. This CDR3 is 14 amino acids long. Germline V gene lookup returns CDR1 MDHEN and CDR2 SYDVKM. CDR3 nucleotide sequence: TGTGCCAGCAACGAGTTCTCCCCTCAAGCCTACCAGTTCTTC. It yields the protein CASNEFSPQAYQFF. Using reference TRBV28 and TRBJ2-1 for the parts outside the CDR3, the full variable domain is DVKVTQSSRYLVKRTGEKVFLECVQDMDHENMFWYRQDPGLGLRLIYFSYDVKMKEKGDIPEGYSVSREKKERFSLILESASTNQTSMYLCASNEFSPQAYQFFGPGTRLTVL.

This clone has only a few counts. The chain combines TRBV9 with TRBJ2-7, with 11 bases fitting TRBD1. The CDR3 spans 14 residues. The V segment lost 3 bases and the J segment 5 bases; nucleotides outside the gene matches: 4. CDR1 and CDR2 from the germline V gene are SGDLS and YYNGEE. The CDR3 protein is CASSARTGGDEQYF. CDR3 bases: TGTGCCAGCAGCGCCCGGACAGGGGGCGACGAGCAGTACTTC.

The V and J genes are TRBV29-1 and TRBJ2-5; TRBD1 aligns across 8 bases. From germline, CDR1 is SQVTM and CDR2 ANQGSEA. The CDR3 has 15 residues. Trimming removed 4 bases from V and 4 bases from J; junction bases left unmatched: 11. In DNA form, the CDR3 reads TGCAGCGTTGGAAGTGGACAGGGTCTGGCAGAGACCCAGTACTTC. This sequence encodes CSVGSGQGLAETQYF.

This clone was found a few times. This chain links TRBV11-3 with TRBJ2-3, with TRBD2 as a possible D gene (5 bases). Between the trimmed V and J ends, which lost 4 bases and 1 base, there was a span of 9 bases. Germline CDR1 SGHNT, CDR2 YENEEA. This CDR3 is 14 amino acids long. The CDR3 DNA is TGTGCCAGCAGCTCCCGGCGGGGCACAGATACGCAGTATTTT. Its translation: CASSSRRGTDTQYF.

The rearrangement uses TRBV30 and TRBJ1-1; possibly TRBD1 for D (5 bases). V was trimmed by 4 bases and J by 7 bases, leaving 16 bases between them. Germline CDR1 reads GTSNPN; CDR2 reads SVGIG (reference sequence). This CDR3 has 13 amino acids. For the CDR3, the DNA is TGTGCCTGGACTGCAGCGTCGGGGGGTGAAGCTTTCTTT. Encoded protein: CAWTAASGGEAFF.

This clone was recorded a few times. J is TRBJ2-7 and V is TRBV7-9; 7 bases align to TRBD1. CDR3 size: 14 residues. Germline V lookup: CDR1 SEHNR, CDR2 FQNEAQ (reference sequence). V lost 1 base and J lost 3; bases outside the gene matches: 3. The CDR3 protein is CASSLGQGYYEQYF. Here the CDR3 DNA reads TGTGCCAGCAGCTTAGGACAGGGATACTACGAGCAGTACTTC.

This rearrangement joins TRBV5-4 to TRBJ2-3; 12 positions agree with TRBD1. The V gene's germline CDR1 is SGHNT and CDR2 YYREEE (reference sequence). The CDR3 contains 17 residues. V dropped 4 bases and J dropped 4; count of bases not matched to a gene: 10. This CDR3 is CASSPGPGQGASDTQYF. The CDR3 DNA is TGTGCCAGCAGCCCGGGACCGGGACAGGGGGCCTCAGATACGCAGTATTTT.

V gene TRBV5-6 combines with J gene TRBJ2-5; 10 positions match TRBD1. Trimming removed 2 bases from V and 1 base from J; junction bases left unmatched: 5. Germline CDR1 SGHDT, CDR2 YYEEEE. This CDR3 is 16 amino acids long. The DNA for the CDR3 is TGTGCCAGCAGCTTACCGGGACAGGGGACCCAAGAGACCCAGTACTTC. Translated, it gives CASSLPGQGTQETQYF.

This clone appeared a few times. DNA of the CDR3: TGTGCCAGCAGTGAGGGGGCCCCACCCCTCCACTTT. This codes for CASSEGAPPLHF. The V call is TRBV6-1, the J call TRBJ1-6; perhaps TRBD1 as D (6 bases). The CDR3 has 12 amino acids. The V and J ends lost 3 bases and 11 bases respectively, with 8 bases between them. Germline assignment: CDR1 MNHNS and CDR2 SASEGT.

The rearrangement uses TRBV10-1 and TRBJ2-3; no clear D. Germline CDR1 and CDR2: WNHNN and SYGVQD (reference sequence). This CDR3 comprises 14 residues. V shed 4 bases and J shed 3 bases, with 11 bases lying between them. The CDR3 DNA is TGCGCCAGCAGTGGGAGTGCGAGTACAGATACGCAGTATTTT. It translates to CASSGSASTDTQYF.

In this sample, this clone turned up a few times. This sequence joins TRBV29-1 and TRBJ1-1; D is undetermined. CDR1 SQVTM and CDR2 ANQGSEA come from the germline V gene. Trimming stripped 6 bases from V and 2 bases from J, with 10 bases between. This CDR3 has 12 residues. The CDR3 nucleotides are TGCAGCGTGTCGCGGGCTAACACTGAAGCTTTCTTT. Its translation: CSVSRANTEAFF.

V and J are TRBV6-1 and TRBJ2-7; 8 nucleotides match TRBD1. The CDR3 covers 14 residues. Germline values: CDR1 MNHNS, CDR2 SASEGT. J gave up 7 bases and V 11 bases, and 16 bases lay outside the gene matches. The DNA of the CDR3 is TGTGCCCTCATGTGGGAGGACAGGGTGGTGGAGCAGTACTTC. Translation gives CALMWEDRVVEQYF.

This clone was seen a handful of times. J is TRBJ2-1 and V is TRBV19; perhaps TRBD2 as D (5 bases). The V end lost 8 bases, the J end lost 1 base, and 18 bases lay between the germline ends. CDR1 and CDR2 from the germline V gene are LNHDA and SQIVND (reference sequence). The CDR3 loop spans 16 amino acids. Here the CDR3 DNA reads TGTGCCAGTCGTGACGGACTGGCCCTTTCCTACAATGAGCAGTTCTTC. Its translation is CASRDGLALSYNEQFF.

J is TRBJ2-1 and V is TRBV27; TRBD1 matches at 8 bases. The germline gives CDR1 MNHEY, CDR2 SMNVEV (reference sequence). The CDR3 consists of 16 residues. J lost 4 bases, V lost 0 bases, and 5 bases had no gene match. CDR3 residues: CASSLSQGQVYNEQFF. The DNA of the CDR3 is TGTGCCAGCAGTTTATCTCAGGGACAGGTTTACAATGAGCAGTTCTTC.

The V and J genes are TRBV10-3 and TRBJ2-7, with TRBD1 matching over 7 bases. J gave up 3 bases and V 4 bases, and 9 bases lay outside the gene matches. This CDR3 comprises 15 residues. Per germline, CDR1 ENHRY and CDR2 SYGVKD. The CDR3 is CAISGGTVSGYEQYF. The CDR3 bases are TGTGCCATCAGTGGGGGGACAGTGTCTGGCTACGAGCAGTACTTC.

The chain links TRBV10-3 to TRBJ2-7; no reliable D call. The germline CDR1 and CDR2 sequences are ENHRY and SYGVKD. The CDR3 totals 15 residues. V was cut by 1 base and J by 3 bases, with 13 bases left in between. This CDR3 reads CAISEWVAANYEQYF. The CDR3 region has the DNA TGTGCCATCAGTGAGTGGGTAGCCGCAAACTACGAGCAGTACTTC.

V and J are TRBV27 and TRBJ1-2; 7 nucleotides match TRBD1. The CDR3 totals 13 residues. From germline, CDR1 is MNHEY and CDR2 SMNVEV (reference sequence). V lost 9 bases, J lost 2 bases, and 6 bases stayed unmatched. The CDR3 sequence: CARIGGGNYGYTF. The CDR3 nucleotides read TGTGCCAGAATAGGAGGGGGCAACTATGGCTACACCTTC.

The V call is TRBV5-4, the J call TRBJ1-5; 9 nucleotides line up with TRBD1. V shed 1 base and J 6 bases; nucleotides not matched to a gene: 11. The CDR3 is 17 residues long. Looked up from germline, CDR1 is SGHNT and CDR2 is YYREEE (reference sequence). CDR3 in amino acids: CASSLKFVDRGSQPQHF. CDR3 bases: TGTGCCAGCAGCTTGAAGTTCGTCGACAGGGGGTCTCAGCCCCAGCATTTT.

The V and J genes are TRBV5-4 and TRBJ1-4, with D maybe TRBD1 (5 bases). From germline, CDR1 is SGHNT and CDR2 YYREEE (reference sequence). This CDR3 has 17 residues. V gave up 4 bases and J gave up 2 bases, with 18 bases separating them. CDR3 nucleotide sequence: TGTGCCAGCAGCCCCTCAGGGCTGAGATCCACTAATGAAAAACTGTTTTTT. Its translation is CASSPSGLRSTNEKLFF.

This clone was found once. The chain uses TRBV5-1 and TRBJ2-7; 13 bases line up with TRBD2. The CDR3 has 14 residues. From germline, CDR1 is SGHRS and CDR2 YFSETQ. The trim removed 6 bases at V and 6 bases at J, leaving 6 bases unmatched. The CDR3 sequence is CASTPGLAGVEQYF. CDR3 coding DNA: TGCGCCAGCACCCCCGGACTAGCGGGAGTCGAGCAGTACTTC. Full variable domain (outside the CDR3, taken from reference TRBV5-1 and TRBJ2-7): KAGVTQTPRYLIKTRGQQVTLSCSPISGHRSVSWYQQTPGQGLQFLFEYFSETQRNKGNFPGRFSGRQFSNSRSEMNVSTLELGDSALYLCASTPGLAGVEQYFGPGTRLTVT.